This T cell receptor beta chain was recovered during a study of blood T cell repertoires in COVID-19. In the study overall: Sources were T cells, B-cell-depleted T cells, or PBMCs; the material itself was cDNA or gDNA.

The CDR3 contains 15 residues. Germline CDR1 reads MNHNY; CDR2 reads SVGAGI (reference sequence). V shed 2 bases and J 2 bases; nucleotides not matched to a gene: 4. As handled by the study authors: Amplification of reference gene primers was used by the study to estimate nucleated cell counts. The data were produced by immunoSEQ multiplex PCR, yet TCRdb's version contains in-frame clones alone and is incomplete. V and J calls and clone size come straight from that table; D and trimming were deduced from the DNA. The data hold 200,000 or so clones, with approximately 81% observed a single time. The sequencing sample was made of peripheral blood. The V gene is TRBV6-6, the J gene TRBJ2-7; TRBD1 matches at 9 bases. This TCR was sampled from a man aged 50-60 years who had recovered from COVID-19. CDR3 residues: CASSYLTGGTYEQYF. The CDR3 DNA is TGTGCCAGCAGTTACCTGACAGGGGGGACCTACGAGCAGTACTTC.